The clone carrying this T cell receptor beta chain was found once. No antigen is known for it. For every sample, approximately 9 x 10^4 TCR templates were assayed. Method: immunoSEQ multiplex PCR; TCRdb's copy keeps in-frame clones and lacks some. This sample has 80,000 to 130,000 clones, with more than 85% found just once. This CDR3 has 15 residues. Germline loops: CDR1 KGHSH, CDR2 LQKENI. Trimming took off 1 base at V and 1 base at J, with 8 bases between the two ends. The sample is drawn from a study of siplizumab effects on memory and regulatory T cells. Points from the study as a whole: The average Treg-derived proportion among mappable alloreactive CD4+ clones was 68.8% with siplizumab versus more than 25% in controls. A minor fraction of alloreactive clones, and no more, mapped to unstimulated subsets. Both greater diversity than memory cells and a major contribution to the alloresponse seemed to characterize naive T cells.

Sequenced: CD4+ T cells sorted from blood. This receptor was identified in a human donor in good health. Some clones in this sample may be carry-over from other donors' samples. This chain links TRBV18 with TRBJ1-5; perhaps TRBD1 as D (5 bases). This chain's CDR3 is CASSPQQESNQPQHF. CDR3 nucleotide sequence: TGTGCCAGCTCACCACAACAGGAAAGCAATCAGCCCCAGCATTTT.